These 2 T cell receptor beta chains were sequenced from one sample in a study of tumor and adjacent non-tumor tissue in lung cancer. The library came from three nested PCR rounds adapted from ARM-PCR protocols. TCRdb reanalysed the multiplex PCR reads using MiXCR and keeps one entry per CDR3 protein. The table records more than 85,000 distinct CDR3 sequences, about 61% of them present only once. RNA was extracted from bulk tissue without any cell sorting. Distant lung tissue was collected more than 3 cm away from the tumor edge. The sequencing sample was made of distant non-tumor lung tissue. All receptors derive from a man in his 60s with non-small cell lung cancer.

In regard to this clonotype: A junction boundary mismatches the germline segment, possibly from a read error. The J gene is TRBJ2-2, the V gene TRBV11-2, with unresolved D. This CDR3 comprises 13 residues. Germline V CDR1 and CDR2: SGHAT, FQNNGV. CDR3: CVISLGTSGELFF. In DNA form, the CDR3 reads TGTGTCATCAGCTTAGGAACTTCCGGAGAGCTGTTTTTT.

Notes on this clonotype: Just one base apart from a much larger clone, this may be a read error. The genes are TRBV5-1 and TRBJ1-1; D is unclear. The CDR3 loop spans 13 amino acids. The germline CDR1 and CDR2 sequences are SGHRS and YFSETQ. The CDR3 sequence: CAGSLWQNTEAFF. The CDR3 nucleotides are TGCGCCGGCAGCTTGTGGCAGAACACTGAAGCTTTCTTT.